The T cell receptor (beta chain) under discussion was sequenced for a study of CD8+ T cells in alopecia areata. For the study at large: Treatment of the treated patients consisted of oral tofacitinib, 5 to 10 mg twice daily. The authors scored treated patients' severity by affected scalp percentage.

Deletions cut 8 bases from V and 4 bases from J, with 8 bases between. Germline V CDR1 and CDR2: MNHEY, SVGAGI. The CDR3 consists of 11 residues. Extracted RNA was reverse transcribed, and the resulting cDNA served as sequencing template. Assay: immunoSEQ multiplex PCR; the TCRdb copy retains only in-frame clones and omits some. The profile shows 130,000 or so clones, about 86% of them singletons. Study results and caveats: Treatment with tofacitinib significantly lowered scalp clonality and reduced expanded CD8+ clones among the top 100. Numerous clones, expanded in lesions, remained in scalp and blood during tofacitinib.

Notes on this clone: Its specificity is not known.

This sample's treatment: oral pan-JAK inhibitor, 5-10 mg twice daily. The sequencing here drew on CD8+ T cells sorted from blood, taken at week 4, from a patient treated with tofacitinib. The sequence came from a human donor with alopecia areata. The gene calls are TRBV6-5 and TRBJ1-2, with D maybe TRBD1 (6 bases). The CDR3 sequence: CASGQIYGYTF. CDR3 nucleotides: TGTGCCAGCGGACAGATCTATGGCTACACCTTC.